Shown below are 11 T cell receptor beta chains from a single sample sequenced in a study of long-term antiretroviral therapy in people with HIV (dated by TCRdb to 2022 to 2024). The immunoSEQ hsTCRB v3.0 assay was used at survey level resolution for TRB variable region sequencing. TCRdb took this table from immuneACCESS and kept in-frame rearrangements with V and J called. Such tables lack part of the clones; where checked against another copy, unresolved V genes explain under half of the gap, and the rest is unexplained. A total of around 20,000 clones appear in this sample, approximately 80% of them only once. About 4.5% of the sample comes from the top ten. Material: unsorted PBMCs, obtained roughly 5.9 years after starting antiretroviral therapy. These receptors came from a man aged 25-45 years with HIV.

The rearrangement uses TRBV28 and TRBJ2-7, with 16 positions matching TRBD2. The V and J ends lost 4 bases and 3 bases, in that order; junction bases with no gene match: 12. The CDR3 spans 19 residues. Germline CDR1 and CDR2: MDHEN and SYDVKM. The CDR3 coding sequence is TGTGCCAGCAGTTCACTCCCCGGGACTAGCGGGGGGGCTATCTACGAGCAGTACTTC. Protein product: CASSSLPGTSGGAIYEQYF.

The chain couples TRBV9 to TRBJ2-2; possible D gene TRBD1, 5 bases. V dropped 0 bases and J dropped 9 bases, with 12 bases sitting between them. This CDR3 region has 14 residues. Per the germline V gene, CDR1 is SGDLS and CDR2 is YYNGEE. The CDR3 region is CASSVARVGRELFF. The CDR3 nucleotides read TGTGCCAGCAGCGTAGCCAGGGTCGGCCGGGAGCTGTTTTTT.

The CDR3 spells CASSSGQETYGYTF. The CDR3 DNA sequence: TGTGCCAGCAGCTCCGGACAGGAGACCTATGGCTACACCTTC. This chain joins TRBV5-4 and TRBJ1-2, with 7 bases aligning to TRBD1. This CDR3 region has 14 residues. CDR1 is SGHNT, CDR2 YYREEE, per germline (reference sequence). V was pared by 3 bases and J by 4 bases, with 6 bases of the junction left unmatched. Supplemented by reference TRBV5-4 and TRBJ1-2, the full variable domain reads ETGVTQSPTHLIKTRGQQVTLRCSSQSGHNTVSWYQQALGQGPQFIFQYYREEENGRGNFPPRFSGLQFPNYSSELNVNALELDDSALYLCASSSGQETYGYTFGSGTRLTVV.

The chain joins TRBV5-6 to TRBJ2-2; possibly TRBD2 for D (5 bases). CDR1 SGHDT and CDR2 YYEEEE come from the germline V gene. The CDR3 length is 17 residues. V lost 0 bases, J lost 4 bases, and 16 bases lay in between. Written as DNA, the CDR3 is TGTGCCAGCAGCTTGGCCTTAGGACGGGGTAGCACCGGGGAGCTGTTTTTT. Its translation is CASSLALGRGSTGELFF.

This chain links TRBV9 with TRBJ2-5; D is possibly TRBD1 (6 bases). CDR3 length: 16 amino acids. Trimming shortened V by 0 bases and J by 1 base, and 13 bases separated the two germline ends. CDR1 and CDR2 (germline): SGDLS, YYNGEE. The CDR3 region has the DNA TGTGCCAGCAGCGTAGCATCCAGGGGACCCCAAGAGACCCAGTACTTC. Translated, it gives CASSVASRGPQETQYF.

The chain couples TRBV28 to TRBJ1-1; D is unclear. CDR3 size: 15 residues. Trimming pared 5 bases from V and 1 base from J, leaving 14 bases between. In germline, CDR1 is MDHEN, CDR2 SYDVKM. CDR3 DNA: TGTGCCAGCAGTACTCCGGACGCCTCGAACACTGAAGCTTTCTTT. As protein: CASSTPDASNTEAFF. Full variable domain (remainder filled in from reference TRBV28 and TRBJ1-1): DVKVTQSSRYLVKRTGEKVFLECVQDMDHENMFWYRQDPGLGLRLIYFSYDVKMKEKGDIPEGYSVSREKKERFSLILESASTNQTSMYLCASSTPDASNTEAFFGQGTRLTVV.

The rearrangement joins TRBV19 to TRBJ2-6; 8 bases are shared with TRBD2. Germline assignment: CDR1 LNHDA and CDR2 SQIVND (reference sequence). This CDR3 region has 17 residues. Unmatched junction bases numbered 7, after V lost 6 bases and J lost 0 bases. CDR3 in amino acids: CASRPSGGASGANVLTF. The CDR3 DNA reads TGTGCCAGTAGGCCCTCGGGGGGGGCCTCTGGGGCCAACGTCCTGACTTTC. The full variable domain, with the rest looked up from reference TRBV19 and TRBJ2-6, is DGGITQSPKYLFRKEGQNVTLSCEQNLNHDAMYWYRQDPGQGLRLIYYSQIVNDFQKGDIAEGYSVSREKKESFPLTVTSAQKNPTAFYLCASRPSGGASGANVLTFGAGSRLTVL.

This rearrangement joins TRBV5-1 to TRBJ2-7; 7 positions agree with TRBD1. The CDR3 consists of 17 residues. V trimming: 1 base; J trimming: 0 bases; junction bases outside the gene matches: 10. In germline, CDR1 is SGHRS, CDR2 YFSETQ. CDR3: CASSLLLDRPASYEQYF. CDR3 in DNA: TGCGCCAGCAGCTTGTTGCTGGACAGGCCAGCCTCCTACGAGCAGTACTTC.

V is TRBV28 and J is TRBJ2-7, with a possible D match to TRBD2 (6 bases). V was shortened by 7 bases and J by 0 bases, with 19 bases between the two germline ends. Germline values: CDR1 MDHEN, CDR2 SYDVKM. The CDR3 has 16 amino acids. CDR3 sequence reads: CASIPGGTPDSYEQYF. CDR3 sequence (DNA): TGTGCCAGCATTCCCGGCGGGACGCCCGACTCCTACGAGCAGTACTTC.

The rearrangement uses TRBV5-1 and TRBJ1-1; D is unresolved. Between the trimmed V and J ends, which lost 3 bases and 10 bases, there was a span of 13 bases. Germline assignment: CDR1 SGHRS and CDR2 YFSETQ. The CDR3 is 12 amino acids. The CDR3 here is CASSYDTGPAFF. The DNA for the CDR3 is TGCGCCAGCAGCTATGACACCGGGCCAGCTTTCTTT.

The rearrangement uses TRBV15 and TRBJ1-1; the D gene is possibly TRBD1 (5 bases). Germline CDR1 and CDR2: LNHNV and YYDKDF (reference sequence). The CDR3 spans 13 residues. The V end lost 5 bases, the J end lost 6 bases, and 13 bases lay between the germline ends. The CDR3 sequence is CATSSREQAEAFF. CDR3 nucleotides: TGTGCCACCAGCTCCCGGGAACAGGCTGAAGCTTTCTTT.